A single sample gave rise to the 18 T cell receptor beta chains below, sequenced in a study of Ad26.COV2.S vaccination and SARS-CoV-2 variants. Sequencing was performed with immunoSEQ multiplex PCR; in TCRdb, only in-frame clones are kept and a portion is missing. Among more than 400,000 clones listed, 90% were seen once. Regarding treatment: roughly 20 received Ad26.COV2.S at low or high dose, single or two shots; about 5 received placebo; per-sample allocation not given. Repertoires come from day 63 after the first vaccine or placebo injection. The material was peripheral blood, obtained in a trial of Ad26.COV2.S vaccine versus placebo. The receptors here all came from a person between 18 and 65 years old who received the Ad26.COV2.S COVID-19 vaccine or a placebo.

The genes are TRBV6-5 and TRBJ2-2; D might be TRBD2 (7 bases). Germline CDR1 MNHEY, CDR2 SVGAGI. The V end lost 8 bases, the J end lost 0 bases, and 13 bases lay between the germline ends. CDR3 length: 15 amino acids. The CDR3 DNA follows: TGTGCCAGCGGGAGGGGGACTTCGAACACCGGGGAGCTGTTTTTT. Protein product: CASGRGTSNTGELFF.

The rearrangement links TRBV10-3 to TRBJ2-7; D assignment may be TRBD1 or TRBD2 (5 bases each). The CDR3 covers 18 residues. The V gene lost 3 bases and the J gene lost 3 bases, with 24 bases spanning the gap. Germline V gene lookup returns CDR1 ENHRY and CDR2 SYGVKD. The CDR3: CAISEGLGEKAGGYEQYF. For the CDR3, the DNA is TGTGCCATCAGTGAAGGGTTAGGGGAGAAGGCGGGTGGCTACGAGCAGTACTTC.

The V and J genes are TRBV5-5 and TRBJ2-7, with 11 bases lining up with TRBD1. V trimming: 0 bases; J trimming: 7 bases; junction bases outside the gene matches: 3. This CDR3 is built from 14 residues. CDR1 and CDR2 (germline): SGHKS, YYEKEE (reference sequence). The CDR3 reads CASSLVDRGLEQYF. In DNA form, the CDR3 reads TGTGCCAGCAGCTTGGTGGACAGGGGGCTTGAGCAGTACTTC.

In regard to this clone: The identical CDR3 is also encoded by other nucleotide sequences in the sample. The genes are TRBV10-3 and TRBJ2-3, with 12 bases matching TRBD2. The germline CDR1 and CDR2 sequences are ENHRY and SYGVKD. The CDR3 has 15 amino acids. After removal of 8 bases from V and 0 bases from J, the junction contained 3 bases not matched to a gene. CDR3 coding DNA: TGTGCCATCTCCGGGACTAGCGGGAGCACAGATACGCAGTATTTT. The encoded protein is CAISGTSGSTDTQYF.

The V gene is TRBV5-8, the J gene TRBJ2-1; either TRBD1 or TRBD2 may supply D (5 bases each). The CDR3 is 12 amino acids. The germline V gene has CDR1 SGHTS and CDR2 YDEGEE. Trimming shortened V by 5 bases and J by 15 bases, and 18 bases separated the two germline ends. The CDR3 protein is CASRSPGAPPFF. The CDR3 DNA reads TGTGCCAGCAGATCCCCCGGGGCTCCCCCGTTCTTC.

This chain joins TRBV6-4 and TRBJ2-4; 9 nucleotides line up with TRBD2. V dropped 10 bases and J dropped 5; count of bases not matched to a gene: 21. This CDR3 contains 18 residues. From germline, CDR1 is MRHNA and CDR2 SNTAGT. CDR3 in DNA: TGTGCCATCCACCCCCCCCGGCGGGAGGGCCGTGGAGAAAACATTCAGTACTTC. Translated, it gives CAIHPPRREGRGENIQYF.

The CDR3 is CASNDRGHGETQYF. In DNA, the CDR3 is TGTGCCAGCAACGACAGGGGGCATGGGGAGACCCAGTACTTC. The chain combines TRBV2 with TRBJ2-5; TRBD1 aligns across 10 bases. The CDR3 is 14 amino acids. From germline, CDR1 is SNHLY and CDR2 FYNNEI. After removal of 7 bases from V and 5 bases from J, the junction contained 7 bases not matched to a gene.

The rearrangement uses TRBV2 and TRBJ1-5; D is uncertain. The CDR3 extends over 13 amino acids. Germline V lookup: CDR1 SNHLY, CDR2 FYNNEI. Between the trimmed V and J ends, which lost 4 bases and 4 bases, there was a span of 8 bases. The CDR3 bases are TGTGCCAGCAGTGCGGAGCTGAATCAGCCCCAGCATTTT. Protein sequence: CASSAELNQPQHF.

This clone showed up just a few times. The CDR3 spells CASKFVNTEAFF. CDR3 bases: TGTGCCAGCAAATTCGTGAACACTGAAGCTTTCTTT. The rearrangement joins TRBV7-2 to TRBJ1-1; D is ambiguous. Germline lookup yields CDR1 SGHTA and CDR2 FQGNSA. Trimming removed 7 bases at V and 0 bases at J, with 6 bases between. The CDR3 extends over 12 amino acids.

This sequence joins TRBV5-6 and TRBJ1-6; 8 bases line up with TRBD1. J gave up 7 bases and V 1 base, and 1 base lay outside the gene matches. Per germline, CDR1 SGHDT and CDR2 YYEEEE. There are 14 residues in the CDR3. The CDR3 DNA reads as TGTGCCAGCAGCTTGAACAGGGGGAATTCACCCCTCCACTTT. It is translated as CASSLNRGNSPLHF.

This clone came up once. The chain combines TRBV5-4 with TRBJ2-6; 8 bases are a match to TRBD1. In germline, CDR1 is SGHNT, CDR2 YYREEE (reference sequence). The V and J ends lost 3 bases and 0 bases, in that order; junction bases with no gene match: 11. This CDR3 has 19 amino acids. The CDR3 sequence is CASSSDRDGRGSGANVLTF. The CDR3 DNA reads TGTGCCAGCAGCTCGGACAGGGACGGACGGGGCTCTGGGGCCAACGTCCTGACTTTC.

The CDR3 nucleotides read TGTGCCAGCAGCCGGGACTCTAAGGAGGAGACCCAGTACTTC. This sequence encodes CASSRDSKEETQYF. V gene TRBV7-2 combines with J gene TRBJ2-5, with D perhaps TRBD2 (6 bases). Between the trimmed V and J ends, which lost 5 bases and 5 bases, there was a span of 15 bases. The germline CDR1 and CDR2 sequences are SGHTA and FQGNSA. The CDR3 has 14 amino acids.

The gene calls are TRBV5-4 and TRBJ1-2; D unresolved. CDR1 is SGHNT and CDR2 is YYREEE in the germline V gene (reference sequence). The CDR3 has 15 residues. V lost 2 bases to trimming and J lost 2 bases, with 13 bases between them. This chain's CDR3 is CASSFFDRSNYGYTF. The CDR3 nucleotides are TGTGCCAGCAGCTTCTTTGACCGTTCAAACTATGGCTACACCTTC.

CDR3 sequence (DNA): TGTGCCAAACTCCGGGACTTCATTAGCTACGAGCAGTACTTC. Amino acid sequence: CAKLRDFISYEQYF. The rearrangement links TRBV9 to TRBJ2-7; D perhaps matches TRBD2 (6 bases). Germline lookup yields CDR1 SGDLS and CDR2 YYNGEE. Trimming shortened V by 9 bases and J by 3 bases, and 19 bases separated the two germline ends. This CDR3 comprises 14 residues.

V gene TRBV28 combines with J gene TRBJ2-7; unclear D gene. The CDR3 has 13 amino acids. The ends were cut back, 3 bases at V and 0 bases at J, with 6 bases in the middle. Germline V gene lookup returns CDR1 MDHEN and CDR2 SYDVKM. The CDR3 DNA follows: TGTGCCAGCAGTTTCGCCAGCTCCTACGAGCAGTACTTC. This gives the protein CASSFASSYEQYF. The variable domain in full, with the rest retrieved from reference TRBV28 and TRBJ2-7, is DVKVTQSSRYLVKRTGEKVFLECVQDMDHENMFWYRQDPGLGLRLIYFSYDVKMKEKGDIPEGYSVSREKKERFSLILESASTNQTSMYLCASSFASSYEQYFGPGTRLTVT.

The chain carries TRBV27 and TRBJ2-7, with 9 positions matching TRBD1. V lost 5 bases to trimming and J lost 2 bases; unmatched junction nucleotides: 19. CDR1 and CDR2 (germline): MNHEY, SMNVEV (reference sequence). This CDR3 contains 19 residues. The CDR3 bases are TGTGCCAGCAGTCCCCTCTCCGGGACAGGGAAAATTAATCCCTACGAGCAGTACTTC. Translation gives CASSPLSGTGKINPYEQYF.

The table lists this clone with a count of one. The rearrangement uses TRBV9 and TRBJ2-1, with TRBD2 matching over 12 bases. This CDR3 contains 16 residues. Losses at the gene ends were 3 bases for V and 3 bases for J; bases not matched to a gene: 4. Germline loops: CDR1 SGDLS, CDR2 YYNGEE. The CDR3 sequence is CASSGSSGRDYNEQFF. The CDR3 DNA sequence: TGTGCCAGCAGCGGTTCTAGCGGGAGGGACTACAATGAGCAGTTCTTC. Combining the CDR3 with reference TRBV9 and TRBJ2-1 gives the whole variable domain DSGVTQTPKHLITATGQRVTLRCSPRSGDLSVYWYQQSLDQGLQFLIQYYNGEERAKGNILERFSAQQFPDLHSELNLSSLELGDSALYFCASSGSSGRDYNEQFFGPGTRLTVL.

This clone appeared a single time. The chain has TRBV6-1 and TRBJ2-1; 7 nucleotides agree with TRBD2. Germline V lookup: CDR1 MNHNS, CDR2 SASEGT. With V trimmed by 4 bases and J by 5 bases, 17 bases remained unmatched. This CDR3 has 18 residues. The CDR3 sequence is CASSGPPSGRRVHNEQFF. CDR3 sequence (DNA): TGTGCCAGCAGTGGGCCGCCTAGCGGCCGAAGGGTCCACAATGAGCAGTTCTTC.